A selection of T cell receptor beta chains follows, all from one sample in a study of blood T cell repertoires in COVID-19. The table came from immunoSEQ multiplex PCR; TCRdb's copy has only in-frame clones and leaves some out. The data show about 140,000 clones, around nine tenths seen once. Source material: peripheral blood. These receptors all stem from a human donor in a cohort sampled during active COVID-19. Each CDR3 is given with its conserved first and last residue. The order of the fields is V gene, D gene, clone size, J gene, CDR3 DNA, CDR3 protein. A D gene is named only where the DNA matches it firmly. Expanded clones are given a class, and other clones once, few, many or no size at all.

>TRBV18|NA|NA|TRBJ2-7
TGTGCCAGCTCACCATTGACGGGGGCCTACGAGCAGTACTTC
CASSPLTGAYEQYF
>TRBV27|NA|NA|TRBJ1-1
TGTGCCAGCAGTTTATACGGGGTAAACACTGAAGCTTTCTTT
CASSLYGVNTEAFF
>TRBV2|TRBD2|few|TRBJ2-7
TGTGCCAGCGGGCGGGGGGGATACTACGAGCAGTACTTC
CASGRGGYYEQYF
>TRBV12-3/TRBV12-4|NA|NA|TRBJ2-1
TGTGCCAGCAGTTTTGGCTTAAGCAATGAGCAGTTCTTC
CASSFGLSNEQFF
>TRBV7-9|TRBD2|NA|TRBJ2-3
TGTGCCAGCAGCCCCACGGCGGGAGGGCCCCCAGATACGCAGTATTTT
CASSPTAGGPPDTQYF
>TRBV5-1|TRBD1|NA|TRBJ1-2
TGCGCCAGCAGCTTAGGACAGGGGGGGCAGGAAGGCTACACCTTC
CASSLGQGGQEGYTF
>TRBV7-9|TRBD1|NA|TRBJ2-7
TGTGCCAGCAGCCCGGGGACAGACTACGAGCAGTACTTC
CASSPGTDYEQYF
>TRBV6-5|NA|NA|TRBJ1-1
TGTGCCAGCAGTTTGGACAGAGTGAACACTGAAGCTTTCTTT
CASSLDRVNTEAFF
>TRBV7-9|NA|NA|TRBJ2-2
TGTGCCAGCCCCCTGCGCGCGAACACCGGGGAGCTGTTTTTT
CASPLRANTGELFF
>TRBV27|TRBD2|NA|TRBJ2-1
TGTGCCAGCAGTCCCGGGACTACCAGGAACAATGAGCAGTTCTTC
CASSPGTTRNNEQFF
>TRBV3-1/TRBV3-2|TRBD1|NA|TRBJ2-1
TGTGCCAGCAGCCCACTCGGGGGGACAGGGGGCAACAATGAGCAGTTCTTC
CASSPLGGTGGNNEQFF
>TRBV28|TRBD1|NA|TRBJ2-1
TGTGCCAGCAGGATCCGGGACAGGGTTCTCAATGAGCAGTTCTTC
CASRIRDRVLNEQFF
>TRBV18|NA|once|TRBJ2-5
TGTGCCAGCTCACCACGGGTTCGGGGGTACCAAGAGACCCAGTACTTC
CASSPRVRGYQETQYF
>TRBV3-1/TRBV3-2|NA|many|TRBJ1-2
TGTGCCAGCAGCCAAGGGACATATGGCTACACCTTC
CASSQGTYGYTF
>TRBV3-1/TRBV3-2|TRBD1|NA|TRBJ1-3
TGTGCCAGCAGCCGACAGGGGTCTGGAAACACCATATATTTT
CASSRQGSGNTIYF
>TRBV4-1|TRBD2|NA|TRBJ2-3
TGCGCCAGCAGCCAACCCGGGACTAGCGGGGCAAATACGCAGTATTTT
CASSQPGTSGANTQYF
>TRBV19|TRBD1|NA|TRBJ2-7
TGTGCCAGTAGTATAATCGCAGGGGGCGACGAGCAGTACTTC
CASSIIAGGDEQYF
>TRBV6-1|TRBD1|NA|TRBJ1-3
TGTGCCAGCAGTGAAAAGGACAGGGGGAGAGGAAACACCATATATTTT
CASSEKDRGRGNTIYF
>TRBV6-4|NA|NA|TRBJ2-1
TGTGCCAGCAGTGATGGTCGGGAAGGGGGTGAGCAGTTCTTC
CASSDGREGGEQFF
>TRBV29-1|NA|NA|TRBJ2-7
TGCAGCGTTGTTTTTACGGCGGCCTACGAGCAGTACTTC
CSVVFTAAYEQYF
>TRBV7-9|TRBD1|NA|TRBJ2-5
TGTGCCAGCACCCCTTGGGACAGGGGAGAGACCCAGTACTTC
CASTPWDRGETQYF
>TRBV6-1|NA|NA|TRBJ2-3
TGTGCCAGCAGTGAAGCTCGGGATGATACGCAGTATTTT
CASSEARDDTQYF
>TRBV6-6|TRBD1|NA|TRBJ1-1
TGTGCCAGCAGTACCGGACAGGGGGCTTTAAGAACTGAAGCTTTCTTT
CASSTGQGALRTEAFF
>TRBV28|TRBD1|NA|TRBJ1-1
TGTGCCAGCAGTAGGTCGACAGGGGGTATGGCTGAAGCTTTCTTT
CASSRSTGGMAEAFF
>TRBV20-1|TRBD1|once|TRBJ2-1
TGCAGTGCTAGTACGGGACAGTACAATGAGCAGTTCTTC
CSASTGQYNEQFF
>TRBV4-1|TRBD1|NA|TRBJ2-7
TGCGCCAGCAGCCCCCGACAGGGGTCCTACGAGCAGTACTTC
CASSPRQGSYEQYF